This is a list of T cell receptor beta chains from one sample in a study of OX40 agonist ivuxolimab in advanced cancers. TCRdb's table, derived via immunoSEQ multiplex PCR, lists solely in-frame clones and lacks some. This table has 55,000 to 80,000 clones, more than 65% appearing once. Here the sequenced sample was CD4+ or CD8+ T cells sorted from blood, taken in a trial of the OX40 agonist ivuxolimab. These TCRs come from an adult with an advanced solid tumor such as melanoma, head and neck, liver or kidney cancer. The CDR3 runs from the conserved cysteine through the conserved F or W.

V	J	CDR3
TRBV20-1	TRBJ1-2	CSATQDGYTF
TRBV7-3	TRBJ2-1	CASSLTSQRIHEQFF
TRBV30	TRBJ2-5	CAWSVAGRSKTQYF
TRBV6-1	TRBJ1-2	CASRDILYGYTF
TRBV7-3	TRBJ2-7	CASSRDRKYEQYF
TRBV28	TRBJ2-7	CASSLYPRQSSYEQYF
TRBV19	TRBJ1-1	CASNIRVGQGAQAFF
TRBV29-1	TRBJ2-5	CSVEEGGVGSYQETQYF
TRBV15	TRBJ1-3	CATSPQGSIGNTIYF
TRBV5-4	TRBJ2-5	CASSLNSGGAETQYF
TRBV5-1	TRBJ2-3	CASSPGDRGQGDTQYF
TRBV9	TRBJ2-2	CASSVGYRRGLAANTGELFF
TRBV6-5	TRBJ2-2	CASSYSGGTGELFF
TRBV7-9	TRBJ1-1	CASSSTGAGTEAFF
TRBV18	TRBJ2-7	CASSPTEGQGAYEQYF
TRBV9	TRBJ1-1	CASSVVVGRNTEAFF
TRBV4-2	TRBJ1-2	CASSQENYGYTF
TRBV25-1	TRBJ1-2	CASSSQGGNYGYTF
TRBV6-6	TRBJ2-1	CASSPGGDTYNEQFF
TRBV5-1	TRBJ1-3	CASTQGAGNTIYF
TRBV5-4	TRBJ2-5	CASSHRLQGETQYF
TRBV6-5	TRBJ2-7	CASSYNTVPYEQYF
TRBV9	TRBJ2-1	CASSPQGEAYNEQFF
TRBV7-2	TRBJ2-3	CASSLATARTDTQYF
TRBV4-1	TRBJ2-4	CASNYAFGLAKNIQYF
TRBV5-4	TRBJ2-5	CASSSPRDTETQYF
TRBV7-2	TRBJ1-3	CASSHPRNTIYF
TRBV28	TRBJ1-2	CASRTGQVNYGYTF
TRBV27	TRBJ2-2	CASSLATSGISGELFF
TRBV19	TRBJ1-5	CASSIVDRGNQPQHF